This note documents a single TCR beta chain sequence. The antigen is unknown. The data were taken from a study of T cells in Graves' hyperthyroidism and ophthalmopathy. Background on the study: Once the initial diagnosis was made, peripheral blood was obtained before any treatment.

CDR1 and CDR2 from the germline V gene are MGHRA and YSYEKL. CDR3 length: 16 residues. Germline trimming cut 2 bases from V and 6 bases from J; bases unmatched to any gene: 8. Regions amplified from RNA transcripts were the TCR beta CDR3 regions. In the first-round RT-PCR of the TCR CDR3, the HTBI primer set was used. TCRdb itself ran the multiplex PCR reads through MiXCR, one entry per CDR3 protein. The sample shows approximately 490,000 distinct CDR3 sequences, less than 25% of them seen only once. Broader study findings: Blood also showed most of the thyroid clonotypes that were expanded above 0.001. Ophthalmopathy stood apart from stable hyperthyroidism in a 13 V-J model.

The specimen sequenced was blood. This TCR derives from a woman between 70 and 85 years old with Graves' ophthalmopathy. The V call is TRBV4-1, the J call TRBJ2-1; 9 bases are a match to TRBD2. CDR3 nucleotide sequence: TGCGCCAGCAGCCAACTAGCGGGATTCCGTTCCAATGAGCAGTTCTTC. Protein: CASSQLAGFRSNEQFF.